The 19 T cell receptor beta chains below were found in one sample sequenced in a study of T cells after yellow fever vaccination (dated by TCRdb to about 2019). Library preparation used 5' RACE. The instrument given in TCRdb is Illumina NovaSeq 6000. TCRdb cleaned the public reads at Q25 with fastp, built clones with MiXCR and kept in-frame beta chains. Entries are consolidated by CDR3 protein sequence, retaining the most common genes and DNA. The sample data list 300,000 to 400,000 distinct CDR3 sequences, and about an eighth of these were observed just once. Clones ranked in the top ten supply 2.5% to 4% of the sample. Interpreted using the paper, the treatment or condition label stands for: live attenuated yellow fever vaccine strain. Sequenced here: CD4+ T cells sorted from PBMCs, sampled 15 days after the yellow fever booster vaccination. These receptors all come from a man between 18 and 29 years old who received the YFV17D yellow fever vaccine.

The chain employs TRBV19 and TRBJ1-5; 7 bases line up with TRBD1. Per the germline V gene, CDR1 is LNHDA and CDR2 is SQIVND (reference sequence). Germline trimming cut 5 bases from V and 4 bases from J; bases unmatched to any gene: 14. The CDR3 totals 17 residues. Written as DNA, the CDR3 is TGTGCCAGTAGTGGGTCCGGACAGGCCCTAAGAAATCAGCCCCAGCATTTT. It yields the protein CASSGSGQALRNQPQHF.

V is TRBV10-3 and J is TRBJ2-2, with D unclear. V lost 7 bases to trimming and J lost 0 bases, with 9 bases between them. Germline CDR1 ENHRY, CDR2 SYGVKD. The CDR3 loop spans 14 amino acids. CDR3 sequence (DNA): TGTGCCATCAATAAGGAAACGAACACCGGGGAGCTGTTTTTT. As protein: CAINKETNTGELFF.

This CDR3 reads CASSLDNWGNGYTF. CDR3 in DNA: TGCGCCAGCAGCTTGGACAATTGGGGGAATGGCTACACCTTC. The chain carries TRBV5-1 and TRBJ1-2, with D maybe TRBD1 (5 bases). This CDR3 is built from 14 residues. Trimming stripped 0 bases from V and 6 bases from J, with 12 bases between. CDR1 is SGHRS, CDR2 YFSETQ, per germline.

The chain combines TRBV3-1 with TRBJ2-3; D gene uncertain. Deletions cut 2 bases from V and 10 bases from J, with 7 bases between. Germline CDR1 reads LGHDT; CDR2 reads YNNKEL (reference sequence). CDR3 size: 11 residues. The CDR3 DNA reads as TGTGCCAGCAGCCAAAGCTCCTCGCAGTATTTT. Protein: CASSQSSSQYF.

There are a few counts of this clonotype. This rearrangement joins TRBV7-2 to TRBJ2-5, with no clear D. The CDR3 has 14 amino acids. The ends were cut back, 5 bases at V and 2 bases at J, with 12 bases in the middle. The germline CDR1 and CDR2 sequences are SGHTA and FQGNSA. CDR3 DNA sequence: TGTGCCAGCAGCCCCAGCAGGATTCAAGAGACCCAGTACTTC. It encodes CASSPSRIQETQYF.

In its sample, this clonotype was seen many times. The chain uses TRBV5-1 and TRBJ2-2, with D unclear. Germline V lookup: CDR1 SGHRS, CDR2 YFSETQ. V dropped 4 bases and J dropped 2 bases, with 15 bases sitting between them. The CDR3 runs to 16 residues. As DNA, the CDR3 is TGCGCCAGCAGCAAGGGCGCCGGGCTTAACACCGGGGAGCTGTTTTTT. Its translation is CASSKGAGLNTGELFF.

Only a few counts were recorded for this clonotype. V usage is TRBV5-1 and J usage is TRBJ1-3; the D is unclear. The germline V and J ends were trimmed by 2 bases and 8 bases, with 11 bases remaining between them. The CDR3 extends over 13 amino acids. Germline V gene sequence: CDR1 SGHRS, CDR2 YFSETQ. The CDR3 DNA is TGCGCCAGCAGCTTAGGGTCTGCGGACACCATATATTTT. Its translation is CASSLGSADTIYF.

The gene calls are TRBV4-3 and TRBJ1-5, with a weak D call TRBD1 (5 bases). The germline CDR1 and CDR2 sequences are LGHNA and YSLEER. Trimming cost V 0 bases and J 6 bases, with 6 bases left between them. The CDR3 is 13 residues long. CDR3 in amino acids: CASSQDDSQPQHF. CDR3 in DNA: TGCGCCAGCAGCCAAGATGACAGTCAGCCCCAGCATTTT.

This clonotype was seen many times. The chain has TRBV20-1 and TRBJ2-5; TRBD2 matches at 7 bases. Germline values: CDR1 DFQATT, CDR2 SNEGSKA (reference sequence). With 6 bases clipped from V and 0 bases from J, the junction kept 1 base outside the gene matches. This CDR3 is built from 12 residues. DNA of the CDR3: TGCAGTGCGGGACTATACCAAGAGACCCAGTACTTC. Translated: CSAGLYQETQYF.

This clonotype was seen a few times. The rearrangement links TRBV9 to TRBJ1-5, with a tentative D call TRBD1 (6 bases). The CDR3 runs 15 residues. Germline CDR1 reads SGDLS; CDR2 reads YYNGEE. V lost 2 bases and J lost 4, with 13 bases in between. The CDR3 protein is CASSVGGAGNQPQHF. The CDR3 DNA reads TGTGCCAGCAGCGTCGGGGGGGCTGGTAATCAGCCCCAGCATTTT.

This chain joins TRBV11-2 and TRBJ2-1; D remains unclear. V lost 2 bases and J 4 bases, leaving 9 bases between the germline ends. The CDR3 runs to 14 residues. The germline gives CDR1 SGHAT, CDR2 FQNNGV. The CDR3 bases are TGTGCCAGCAGCTTAAACCCCGGGTACAATGAGCAGTTCTTC. Amino acids: CASSLNPGYNEQFF.

This clonotype was recorded a few times. The J gene is TRBJ1-6, the V gene TRBV7-9, with D possibly TRBD1 on 6 matching bases. Germline lookup yields CDR1 SEHNR and CDR2 FQNEAQ (reference sequence). V was pared by 2 bases and J by 2 bases, with 7 bases between. The CDR3 is made up of 15 amino acids. CDR3 residues: CASSLQGTYNSPLHF. CDR3 sequence (DNA): TGTGCCAGCAGCTTACAGGGGACCTATAATTCACCCCTCCACTTT.

Only a few counts were recorded for this clonotype. The CDR3 DNA follows: TGTGCCAGCAGCCTTGCGGGGGGCCACCCTGGGGATGAGCAGTTCTTC. Its translation: CASSLAGGHPGDEQFF. The chain links TRBV9 to TRBJ2-1, with 8 bases matching TRBD2. There are 16 residues in the CDR3. From germline, CDR1 is SGDLS and CDR2 YYNGEE. J was trimmed by 8 bases and V by 4 bases; bases with no gene match: 14.

This clonotype was counted only a few times. This chain joins TRBV27 and TRBJ2-7; 10 nucleotides agree with TRBD1. V shed 4 bases and J 4 bases; nucleotides not matched to a gene: 10. Germline CDR1 MNHEY, CDR2 SMNVEV (reference sequence). This CDR3 comprises 16 residues. The CDR3 here is CASSSKRGQGIYEQYF. The CDR3 DNA is TGTGCCAGCAGTTCGAAGAGGGGACAGGGGATATACGAGCAGTACTTC.

The J gene is TRBJ2-2, the V gene TRBV20-1, with D maybe TRBD2 (5 bases). CDR1 and CDR2 from the germline V gene are DFQATT and SNEGSKA (reference sequence). V gave up 6 bases and J gave up 4 bases, with 12 bases separating them. The CDR3 consists of 13 residues. CDR3 nucleotides: TGCAGTGCGTTACAGACTATCACCGGGGAGCTGTTTTTT. Its protein is CSALQTITGELFF.

In this sample, this clonotype turned up a few times. The chain uses TRBV12-3 or TRBV12-4 and TRBJ1-6, with D perhaps TRBD1 (5 bases). Trimming took 2 bases from V and 7 from J, leaving 6 bases between them. The CDR3 is 13 residues long. The CDR3 sequence: CASSLRQNSPLHF. The CDR3 DNA reads as TGTGCCAGCAGTTTACGACAGAATTCACCCCTCCACTTT.

The chain joins TRBV7-2 to TRBJ2-7; 8 nucleotides align to TRBD1. Per germline, CDR1 SGHTA and CDR2 FQGNSA. The CDR3 is 15 residues long. The V and J ends lost 4 bases and 5 bases, in that order; junction bases with no gene match: 10. CDR3: CASSSTGGWSNEQYF. CDR3 DNA: TGTGCCAGCAGCTCAACAGGGGGGTGGTCCAACGAGCAGTACTTC.

This clonotype was found many times. The chain employs TRBV11-2 and TRBJ2-6; D remains ambiguous. CDR3 size: 14 residues. CDR1 is SGHAT and CDR2 is FQNNGV in the germline V gene. V lost 3 bases and J 2 bases, leaving 5 bases between the germline ends. In DNA form, the CDR3 reads TGTGCCAGCAGCTTCATGACTGGGGCCAACGTCCTGACTTTC. Translating gives CASSFMTGANVLTF.

The chain has TRBV10-3 and TRBJ1-2, with 8 bases lining up with TRBD1. Germline lookup yields CDR1 ENHRY and CDR2 SYGVKD. V lost 10 bases to trimming and J lost 3 bases; unmatched junction nucleotides: 7. CDR3 length equals 13 residues. The CDR3 DNA is TGTGCCAGCCAGGGGGCGCAGGACTATGGCTACACCTTC. As protein: CASQGAQDYGYTF.